This paragraph covers one T cell receptor beta chain sequence. The authors ran a second PCR of 7 to 11 cycles using a sample-barcoded 5' primer and a J-beta primer mix. All cDNA molecules were each tagged by a template-switch adaptor with 12 random nucleotides. TCRdb independently ran MiXCR on the 5' RACE reads; one entry per CDR3 protein. The sample carries more than 1 million distinct CDR3 sequences, 40% to 45% recorded once. The data were taken from a study of blood T cells in healthy people across ages. Input material: blood. This receptor was identified in a woman aged 55-69 years in good health.

CDR3 region: CATSEGGLNNEQFF. In nucleotides, the CDR3 is TGTGCCACCAGTGAGGGGGGACTAAACAATGAGCAGTTCTTC. The J gene is TRBJ2-1, the V gene TRBV24-1; 7 nucleotides align to TRBD2. With V trimmed by 4 bases and J by 5 bases, 4 bases remained unmatched. Germline V gene data show CDR1 as KGHDR and CDR2 as SFDVKD. There are 14 residues in the CDR3.